This TCR beta chain was sequenced for a study of T cell responses to AZD1222 COVID-19 vaccine. CDR3 length: 13 residues. Germline CDR1 reads SGHAT; CDR2 reads FQNNGV. Deletions cut 7 bases from V and 8 bases from J, with 17 bases between. Generated by immunoSEQ multiplex PCR, the TCRdb table keeps only in-frame clones and is missing some. The profile shows about 56,000 clones, approximately 83% of them singletons. The chain employs TRBV11-2 and TRBJ1-2; a weak D match, TRBD1 (6 bases). Sequenced material: peripheral blood, taken on day 0 of AZD1222 vaccination. The sequence was obtained from an adult in good health. As DNA, the CDR3 is TGTGCCAGCACCCAAAGGGGGGGCAAAGGCTACACCTTC. Residues: CASTQRGGKGYTF. The full variable domain, completed using reference TRBV11-2 and TRBJ1-2, is EAGVAQSPRYKIIEKRQSVAFWCNPISGHATLYWYQQILGQGPKLLIQFQNNGVVDDSQLPKDRFSAERLKGVDSTLKIQPAKLEDSAVYLCASTQRGGKGYTFGSGTRLTVV.